Listed here are 17 T cell receptor beta chains from one sample, sequenced in a study of lung T cells in sarcoidosis with Löfgren's syndrome. TCRdb itself ran the reads through MiXCR, one entry per CDR3 protein. The sample contains thousands of distinct CDR3 sequences, roughly 21% of which appear only once. The sequenced sample was CD4+ T cells from bronchoalveolar lavage fluid. Receptors originate from a human donor with sarcoidosis (Löfgren's syndrome or another form), or a control subject (not recorded which).

This clonotype was detected ten times or more. J is TRBJ1-2 and V is TRBV30; unclear D gene. V was clipped by 0 bases and J by 8 bases, with 19 bases between them. CDR1 is GTSNPN, CDR2 SVGIG, per germline (reference sequence). This CDR3 has 15 amino acids. The CDR3 DNA is TGTGCCTGGAGTGTAACGGCAGGCCTACGCGGGGGCTACACCTTC. Residues: CAWSVTAGLRGGYTF.

CDR3 loop: CASSVLGGRETQYF. The CDR3 bases are TGTGCCAGCAGTGTCTTAGGGGGCCGGGAGACCCAGTACTTC. The chain is built from TRBV2 and TRBJ2-5, with 7 bases aligning to TRBD1. CDR1 is SNHLY and CDR2 is FYNNEI in the germline V gene. Trimming took 4 bases from V and 5 from J; bases not matched to a gene: 7. The CDR3 has 14 residues.

This clonotype was detected ten times or more. The chain uses TRBV7-2 and TRBJ1-5, with D perhaps TRBD1 (5 bases). The germline gives CDR1 SGHTA, CDR2 FQGNSA. Trimming removed 7 bases at V and 4 bases at J, with 14 bases between. The CDR3 has 14 residues. CDR3 loop: CASTSMGGNQPQHF. The CDR3 DNA follows: TGTGCCAGCACCTCTATGGGGGGGAATCAGCCCCAGCATTTT.

The chain recombines TRBV6-1 with TRBJ1-3; D might be TRBD1 (6 bases). V gave up 7 bases and J gave up 4 bases, with 20 bases separating them. CDR1 and CDR2 from the germline V gene are MNHNS and SASEGT. The CDR3 sequence is 16 residues long. CDR3 amino acids: CASISLGGRGGNTIYF. CDR3 DNA: TGTGCCAGCATCTCCCTAGGGGGTCGAGGCGGAAACACCATATATTTT.

The chain uses TRBV3-1 and TRBJ1-6; 7 bases agree with TRBD1. Losses at the gene ends were 4 bases for V and 4 bases for J; bases not matched to a gene: 4. CDR3 size: 15 residues. CDR1 and CDR2 from the germline V gene are LGHDT and YNNKEL (reference sequence). The CDR3 loop is CASSPTGQYNSPLHF. DNA for the CDR3: TGTGCCAGCAGCCCGACGGGACAGTATAATTCACCCCTCCACTTT.

This clonotype showed up many times. This chain uses TRBV19 with TRBJ1-1; D remains ambiguous. Germline V lookup: CDR1 LNHDA, CDR2 SQIVND (reference sequence). There are 13 residues in the CDR3. Trimming removed 5 bases from V and 6 bases from J, with 13 bases in between. The CDR3 nucleotides read TGTGCCAGTAGTCCCAGGTCCGGGGCTGAAGCTTTCTTT. Protein product: CASSPRSGAEAFF.

A note on this clonotype: One junction end disagrees with the germline gene, perhaps due to a read error. V is TRBV3-1 and J is TRBJ2-2; D is ambiguous. From germline, CDR1 is LGHDT and CDR2 YNNKEL (reference sequence). This CDR3 is 16 amino acids long. DNA for the CDR3: TGTGTCAGCAGCCGCAGCGTAGGGACGAACACCGGGGAGCTGTTTTTT. Protein sequence: CVSSRSVGTNTGELFF. Combining the CDR3 with reference TRBV3-1 and TRBJ2-2 gives the whole variable domain DTAVSQTPKYLVTQMGNDKSIKCEQNLGHDTMYWYKQDSKKFLKIMFSYNNKELIINETVPNRFSPKSPDKAHLNLHINSLELGDSAVYFCVSSRSVGTNTGELFFGEGSRLTVL.

Concerning this clonotype: A much bigger clone sits one base away, suggesting this may be a read error. The chain recombines TRBV28 with TRBJ1-2; no clear D gene. The CDR3 extends over 15 amino acids. Germline CDR1 reads MDHEN; CDR2 reads SYDVKM. V was pared by 2 bases and J by 12 bases, with 22 bases between. The CDR3, as DNA: TGTGCCAGCAGTTTACGAGATCCTGTGGTGGGCGGCCACACCTTC. This gives the protein CASSLRDPVVGGHTF.

The sample holds a few counts of this clonotype. This sequence joins TRBV20-1 and TRBJ2-3; D might be TRBD1 or TRBD2, each matching 6 bases. The CDR3 totals 15 residues. CDR1 and CDR2 from the germline V gene are DFQATT and SNEGSKA (reference sequence). Trimming took off 6 bases at V and 10 bases at J, with 26 bases between the two ends. CDR3 region: CSAPGARETLGPQYF. CDR3 coding DNA: TGCAGTGCCCCGGGGGCTCGGGAAACCTTAGGACCGCAGTATTTT.

This clonotype was found many times. The V and J genes are TRBV29-1 and TRBJ1-1, with TRBD1 matching over 7 bases. Germline V gene sequence: CDR1 SQVTM, CDR2 ANQGSEA. CDR3 length equals 15 residues. Trimming cost V 1 base and J 3 bases; bases outside gene matches: 8. DNA of the CDR3: TGCAGCGTTGAAGGGCAGGGGGGTTTTTACACTGAAGCTTTCTTT. Its protein product is CSVEGQGGFYTEAFF. Complete variable domain (other parts from reference TRBV29-1 and TRBJ1-1): SAVISQKPSRDICQRGTSLTIQCQVDSQVTMMFWYRQQPGQSLTLIATANQGSEATYESGFVIDKFPISRPNLTFSTLTVSNMSPEDSSIYLCSVEGQGGFYTEAFFGQGTRLTVV.

The DNA for the CDR3 is TGCGCCAGCAGCGACCCAGCCCCCAAAAACATTCAGTACTTC. Translated, it gives CASSDPAPKNIQYF. The rearrangement links TRBV4-1 to TRBJ2-4; D is uncertain. The germline gives CDR1 MGHRA, CDR2 YSYEKL. The CDR3 has 14 amino acids. Trimming left V 5 bases short and J 2 bases short, with 10 bases between.

This clonotype occurred many times. The V and J genes are TRBV24-1 and TRBJ1-1; D is uncertain. Germline assignment: CDR1 KGHDR and CDR2 SFDVKD. The CDR3 is made up of 16 amino acids. The ends were cut back, 1 base at V and 0 bases at J, with 11 bases in the middle. The CDR3 sequence: CATSDLRRLMNTEAFF. CDR3 nucleotides: TGTGCCACCAGTGATTTACGACGGCTCATGAACACTGAAGCTTTCTTT.

Many counts were recorded for this clonotype. The chain combines TRBV29-1 with TRBJ1-1; D may be TRBD1 (5 bases). The CDR3 covers 13 residues. The germline CDR1 and CDR2 sequences are SQVTM and ANQGSEA. V dropped 7 bases and J dropped 1 base, with 13 bases sitting between them. This CDR3 reads CSDISGTNTEAFF. DNA for the CDR3: TGCAGCGACATATCAGGGACGAACACTGAAGCTTTCTTT. The whole variable domain, filled in from reference TRBV29-1 and TRBJ1-1, reads SAVISQKPSRDICQRGTSLTIQCQVDSQVTMMFWYRQQPGQSLTLIATANQGSEATYESGFVIDKFPISRPNLTFSTLTVSNMSPEDSSIYLCSDISGTNTEAFFGQGTRLTVV.

This clonotype was seen many times. The genes are TRBV27 and TRBJ2-7; the D is unclear. CDR3 length equals 13 residues. The V end was cut by 10 bases, the J end by 2 bases, with 15 bases between. Germline loops: CDR1 MNHEY, CDR2 SMNVEV (reference sequence). CDR3 DNA sequence: TGTGCCACCCGGCCGGCGACGACCTACGAGCAGTACTTC. Translating gives CATRPATTYEQYF.

As to this clonotype: A read error may produce the germline difference seen at one junction end. The chain employs TRBV20-1 and TRBJ1-6; the D is unclear. CDR1 DFQATT and CDR2 SNEGSKA come from the germline V gene (reference sequence). The CDR3 has 16 residues. In DNA form, the CDR3 reads TGCAGTGCTGGAGATCGTCAAAATTTGGGAAATTCACTCCTCCACTTT. Its translation: CSAGDRQNLGNSLLHF.

The table lists this clonotype with a few counts. The CDR3 DNA follows: TGTGCCAGCAGCCCAGGGGGGGGGAATTCACCCCTCCACTTT. Translating gives CASSPGGGNSPLHF. V and J are TRBV7-2 and TRBJ1-6; TRBD1 matches 7 bases. V gave up 5 bases and J gave up 7 bases; unmatched junction bases: 5. Germline lookup yields CDR1 SGHTA and CDR2 FQGNSA. The CDR3 runs 14 residues.

This clonotype was picked up many times. The chain recombines TRBV19 with TRBJ2-7; the D is unclear. There are 11 residues in the CDR3. Trimming stripped 6 bases from V and 4 bases from J, with 7 bases between. The V gene's germline CDR1 is LNHDA and CDR2 SQIVND (reference sequence). The CDR3 DNA is TGTGCCAGTAGCGACCTTTACGAGCAGTACTTC. It specifies CASSDLYEQYF.